Below are 27 T cell receptor beta chains sequenced from a single sample in a study of T cell responses to AZD1222 COVID-19 vaccine. The assay was immunoSEQ multiplex PCR, and TCRdb's table has in-frame clones only and misses some. In the table there are 150,000 or so clones, under 95% of which are singletons. This sample comprised peripheral blood, obtained 28 days after the second AZD1222 dose. The receptor source for this set is an adult who received the AZD1222 COVID-19 vaccine.

In its sample, this clone was seen a few times. The chain couples TRBV6-5 to TRBJ1-2, with D possibly being TRBD1 (6 bases). Trimming took 7 bases from V and 2 from J, leaving 11 bases between them. This CDR3 is 13 amino acids long. Germline assignment: CDR1 MNHEY and CDR2 SVGAGI. CDR3 protein: CASTKDSNYGYTF. In nucleotides, the CDR3 is TGTGCCAGCACCAAGGACAGCAACTATGGCTACACCTTC.

This chain connects TRBV7-9 to TRBJ1-4, with D possibly being TRBD1 (6 bases). V shed 1 base and J shed 0 bases, with 15 bases lying between them. CDR1 is SEHNR and CDR2 is FQNEAQ in the germline V gene (reference sequence). This CDR3 has 18 residues. DNA of the CDR3: TGTGCCAGCAGCTTAGGCCCCCAGGGGCTCGCAACTAATGAAAAACTGTTTTTT. Its protein product is CASSLGPQGLATNEKLFF.

The chain recombines TRBV5-1 with TRBJ2-6; D unresolved. Trimming stripped 2 bases from V and 0 bases from J, with 21 bases between. From germline, CDR1 is SGHRS and CDR2 YFSETQ. CDR3 length equals 20 residues. CDR3 nucleotide sequence: TGCGCCAGCAGCTTATATCCCCGGCTCAATCTTTCCTCTGGGGCCAACGTCCTGACTTTC. Amino acid sequence: CASSLYPRLNLSSGANVLTF.

This clone was counted between two and nine times. The rearrangement uses TRBV30 and TRBJ1-6; 7 bases are a match to TRBD1. Germline CDR1 and CDR2: GTSNPN and SVGIG (reference sequence). Trimming at V came to 0 bases and at J to 4 bases, leaving 3 bases not matched to a gene. The length of the CDR3 is 15 residues. CDR3 residues: CAWSVGTVYNSPLHF. CDR3 DNA sequence: TGTGCCTGGAGTGTCGGGACAGTATATAATTCACCCCTCCACTTT.

This clone came up once. The chain joins TRBV10-3 to TRBJ2-3, with 11 bases lining up with TRBD1. Germline V gene data show CDR1 as ENHRY and CDR2 as SYGVKD. The CDR3 runs 15 residues. After removal of 4 bases from V and 5 bases from J, the junction contained 5 bases not matched to a gene. Written as DNA, the CDR3 is TGTGCCATCAGTGGGGGACAGGGGGTAGGAGATACGCAGTATTTT. Its translation is CAISGGQGVGDTQYF.

The gene calls are TRBV7-3 and TRBJ1-1; D not resolved. Germline CDR1 reads SGHTA; CDR2 reads FQGTGA. Trimming took 3 bases from V and 4 from J, leaving 12 bases between them. CDR3 size: 14 residues. The CDR3 region has the DNA TGTGCCAGCAGCTTCGACGGAGGTGGCACTGAAGCTTTCTTT. As protein: CASSFDGGGTEAFF.

This sequence joins TRBV5-1 and TRBJ2-2; 8 bases fit TRBD2. This CDR3 has 16 amino acids. Germline CDR1 and CDR2: SGHRS and YFSETQ. The J segment lost 5 bases and the V segment lost 3 bases, leaving 9 bases of the junction unmatched. The CDR3 loop reads CASSWAGTRRTGELFF. The CDR3 nucleotides read TGCGCCAGCAGCTGGGCCGGGACTAGGAGGACCGGGGAGCTGTTTTTT.

The chain is built from TRBV6-1 and TRBJ1-2, with TRBD1 matching 7 bases. V shed 0 bases, J shed 6 bases, and the junction held 7 bases outside the gene matches. CDR3 length equals 15 residues. Germline V gene lookup returns CDR1 MNHNS and CDR2 SASEGT. The CDR3 is CASSEATGFSHGYTF. As DNA, the CDR3 is TGTGCCAGCAGTGAAGCGACAGGGTTTTCGCATGGCTACACCTTC.

The chain has TRBV19 and TRBJ2-3, with 16 bases aligning to TRBD2. Germline loops: CDR1 LNHDA, CDR2 SQIVND (reference sequence). CDR3 length: 16 amino acids. Trimming removed 7 bases from V and 7 bases from J; junction bases left unmatched: 8. The CDR3 loop is CASNPGLAGGLNTQYF. Written as DNA, the CDR3 is TGTGCCAGTAACCCGGGACTAGCGGGGGGGCTGAATACGCAGTATTTT.

The chain joins TRBV18 to TRBJ1-5; D is undetermined. V was cut by 3 bases and J by 3 bases, with 6 bases left in between. Germline CDR1 reads KGHSH; CDR2 reads LQKENI. The CDR3 has 13 residues. The CDR3 spells CASSPGLNQPQHF. Here the CDR3 DNA reads TGTGCCAGCTCACCGGGCCTCAATCAGCCCCAGCATTTT.

In its sample, this clone was seen a few times. The chain uses TRBV14 and TRBJ2-2; no clear D. Trimming removed 6 bases at V and 7 bases at J, with 6 bases between. The CDR3 contains 11 residues. Germline assignment: CDR1 SGHDN and CDR2 FVKESK. The CDR3 region has the DNA TGTGCCAGCAGAGGTAGCGGGGAGCTGTTTTTT. Its translation is CASRGSGELFF.

The chain employs TRBV7-9 and TRBJ1-1; possible D gene TRBD1, 6 bases. V gave up 5 bases and J gave up 5 bases, with 15 bases separating them. Looked up from germline, CDR1 is SEHNR and CDR2 is FQNEAQ (reference sequence). The CDR3 covers 14 residues. Here the CDR3 DNA reads TGTGCCAGCAGCGCCCGACAGGCTTGGACTGAAGCTTTCTTT. Translation gives CASSARQAWTEAFF.

V is TRBV5-1 and J is TRBJ1-6; weak D call: TRBD1 (6 bases). Germline V gene lookup returns CDR1 SGHRS and CDR2 YFSETQ. V was clipped by 4 bases and J by 2 bases, with 10 bases between them. The CDR3 consists of 15 residues. The DNA for the CDR3 is TGCGCCAGCAGCCCTCAGGGGCCCTATAATTCACCCCTCCACTTT. Its protein product is CASSPQGPYNSPLHF.

The genes are TRBV10-3 and TRBJ1-1; D is unclear. The germline CDR1 and CDR2 sequences are ENHRY and SYGVKD. V was clipped by 6 bases and J by 2 bases, with 7 bases between them. The length of the CDR3 is 12 residues. The chain's CDR3 is CAIRTANTEAFF. CDR3 DNA: TGTGCCATCAGAACGGCTAACACTGAAGCTTTCTTT.

This clone occurred once. V usage is TRBV11-3 and J usage is TRBJ2-3; D is possibly TRBD2 (7 bases). The germline V gene has CDR1 SGHNT and CDR2 YENEEA. The CDR3 runs to 15 residues. Trimming stripped 2 bases from V and 2 bases from J, with 11 bases between. CDR3 protein: CASSLSRGATDTQYF. Here the CDR3 DNA reads TGTGCCAGCAGCTTAAGTCGGGGGGCCACAGATACGCAGTATTTT. The full variable domain, rest sourced from reference TRBV11-3 and TRBJ2-3, is EAGVVQSPRYKIIEKKQPVAFWCNPISGHNTLYWYLQNLGQGPELLIRYENEEAVDDSQLPKDRFSAERLKGVDSTLKIQPAELGDSAVYLCASSLSRGATDTQYFGPGTRLTVL.

This chain connects TRBV19 to TRBJ1-6, with D possibly matching TRBD1 (6 bases). Trimming shortened V by 6 bases and J by 6 bases, and 12 bases separated the two germline ends. Germline V gene lookup returns CDR1 LNHDA and CDR2 SQIVND (reference sequence). The CDR3 consists of 14 residues. The CDR3: CASRPGQPNSPLHF. CDR3 DNA: TGTGCCAGTAGGCCCGGACAGCCTAATTCACCCCTCCACTTT.

The chain has TRBV4-1 and TRBJ1-6, with 9 positions matching TRBD1. The CDR3 consists of 16 residues. The trim removed 0 bases at V and 7 bases at J, leaving 4 bases unmatched. The germline V gene has CDR1 MGHRA and CDR2 YSYEKL. The CDR3 nucleotides read TGCGCCAGCAGCCAAGACGGACAGGGGAACAATTCACCCCTCCACTTT. It codes for CASSQDGQGNNSPLHF.

The rearrangement uses TRBV5-4 and TRBJ2-2; D not certain. This CDR3 is built from 16 residues. V gave up 4 bases and J gave up 2 bases, with 15 bases separating them. Germline CDR1 reads SGHNT; CDR2 reads YYREEE (reference sequence). The DNA for the CDR3 is TGTGCCAGCAGCCTATGGGGTAGTATCAACACCGGGGAGCTGTTTTTT. Amino acids: CASSLWGSINTGELFF. The full variable domain, in which reference TRBV5-4 and TRBJ2-2 provide the parts outside the CDR3, is ETGVTQSPTHLIKTRGQQVTLRCSSQSGHNTVSWYQQALGQGPQFIFQYYREEENGRGNFPPRFSGLQFPNYSSELNVNALELDDSALYLCASSLWGSINTGELFFGEGSRLTVL.

The chain employs TRBV19 and TRBJ1-2, with D perhaps matching TRBD1 (5 bases). V lost 6 bases and J 0 bases, leaving 14 bases between the germline ends. The germline V gene encodes CDR1 LNHDA and CDR2 SQIVND (reference sequence). The CDR3 has 15 residues. The CDR3: CASSLLVQANYGYTF. The CDR3 nucleotides are TGTGCCAGTAGCCTCCTGGTACAGGCTAACTATGGCTACACCTTC.

The chain carries TRBV2 and TRBJ1-3; perhaps TRBD1 as D (6 bases). The V gene lost 8 bases and the J gene lost 4 bases, with 21 bases spanning the gap. Germline V gene sequence: CDR1 SNHLY, CDR2 FYNNEI. This CDR3 spans 16 amino acids. The CDR3 loop reads CASLSLGASLGNTIYF. In nucleotides, the CDR3 is TGTGCCAGCCTCTCCCTGGGGGCTTCCCTAGGAAACACCATATATTTT.

This chain joins TRBV2 and TRBJ1-2; 8 bases line up with TRBD1. V shed 8 bases and J 0 bases; nucleotides not matched to a gene: 2. The CDR3 is 13 residues long. Looked up from germline, CDR1 is SNHLY and CDR2 is FYNNEI. The CDR3 loop is CASGGQANYGYTF. The DNA for the CDR3 is TGTGCCAGCGGGGGACAGGCTAACTATGGCTACACCTTC. The full variable domain, with the rest looked up from reference TRBV2 and TRBJ1-2, is EPEVTQTPSHQVTQMGQEVILRCVPISNHLYFYWYRQILGQKVEFLVSFYNNEISEKSEIFDDQFSVERPDGSNFTLKIRSTKLEDSAMYFCASGGQANYGYTFGSGTRLTVV.

This clone was detected once. This rearrangement joins TRBV5-1 to TRBJ2-2; D unresolved. This CDR3 comprises 14 residues. CDR1 and CDR2 from the germline V gene are SGHRS and YFSETQ. Deletions cut 6 bases from V and 2 bases from J, with 11 bases between. CDR3 protein: CASKSAANTGELFF. In DNA form, the CDR3 reads TGCGCCAGCAAGTCGGCAGCTAACACCGGGGAGCTGTTTTTT.

V usage is TRBV29-1 and J usage is TRBJ2-3; D ambiguous. The CDR3 runs 13 residues. CDR1 and CDR2 from the germline V gene are SQVTM and ANQGSEA. Deletions cut 4 bases from V and 3 bases from J, with 11 bases between. In DNA form, the CDR3 reads TGCAGCGTTGGGGTGAGAAGGACAGATACGCAGTATTTT. This codes for CSVGVRRTDTQYF.

This chain links TRBV7-9 with TRBJ1-2; tentative D call: TRBD1 (6 bases). V shed 6 bases and J shed 4 bases, with 12 bases lying between them. The V gene's germline CDR1 is SEHNR and CDR2 FQNEAQ (reference sequence). This CDR3 contains 13 residues. CDR3 sequence reads: CASSTGRSYGYTF. CDR3 nucleotide sequence: TGTGCCAGCAGTACAGGGCGCAGCTATGGCTACACCTTC.

The gene calls are TRBV14 and TRBJ2-1; 7 bases are a match to TRBD2. Trimming at V came to 4 bases and at J to 0 bases, leaving 3 bases not matched to a gene. Germline CDR1 is SGHDN and CDR2 is FVKESK. The CDR3 sequence is 15 residues long. The CDR3 DNA is TGTGCCAGCAGCCCCGGACTAGTCTCCTACAATGAGCAGTTCTTC. This gives the protein CASSPGLVSYNEQFF. Complete variable domain (other parts from reference TRBV14 and TRBJ2-1): EAGVTQFPSHSVIEKGQTVTLRCDPISGHDNLYWYRRVMGKEIKFLLHFVKESKQDESGMPNNRFLAERTGGTYSTLKVQPAELEDSGVYFCASSPGLVSYNEQFFGPGTRLTVL.

This clone was counted between two and nine times. The V call is TRBV4-2, the J call TRBJ2-1; possible D gene TRBD1, 7 bases. Deletions cut 1 base from V and 8 bases from J, with 12 bases between. Germline loops: CDR1 LGHNA, CDR2 YNFKEQ. The length of the CDR3 is 14 residues. Written as DNA, the CDR3 is TGTGCCAGCAGCCAAGGTGTCAGGGGGGATGAGCAGTTCTTC. It encodes CASSQGVRGDEQFF.

The chain employs TRBV24-1 and TRBJ1-5; a weak D match, TRBD1 (5 bases). This CDR3 has 15 amino acids. CDR1 is KGHDR, CDR2 SFDVKD, per germline. The V end was cut by 5 bases, the J end by 0 bases, with 10 bases between. The chain's CDR3 is CATSAGGDSNQPQHF. The CDR3 region has the DNA TGTGCCACCAGTGCAGGAGGGGATAGCAATCAGCCCCAGCATTTT.